A selection of T cell receptor beta chains follows, all from one sample in a study of shared clonotypes between healthy human individuals. Profiled with immunoSEQ multiplex PCR; TCRdb holds only in-frame clones, not every one. The table includes a few million clones, around 93% detected once. The sequenced sample was naive CD4+ T cells from PBMCs. The receptors come from a man between 18 and 35 years old in good health. Some clones in this sample may be carry-over from other donors' samples. Each CDR3 is given with its conserved first and last residue. A D gene is named only where the DNA matches it firmly. Clone size, where shown, is once, few, many, or a class for clones that have expanded.

>.|.|TRBV28|TRBJ2-5
TGTGCCAGCAGTTTATTTGGGATGGAGACCCAGTACTTC
CASSLFGMETQYF
>TRBD2|.|TRBV19|TRBJ2-1
TGTGCCAGTAGTATAGGACTAGCGGGAGGGCCATACAATGAGCAGTTCTTC
CASSIGLAGGPYNEQFF
>.|.|TRBV10-3|TRBJ1-2
TGTGCCATCAGTGAGTCTTTGAGTGGGGATGGCTACACCTTC
CAISESLSGDGYTF
>.|.|TRBV7-9|TRBJ1-4
TGTGCCAGCAGCTCCCTGAGTAACGGAAAACTGTTTTTT
CASSSLSNGKLFF
>TRBD2|.|TRBV15|TRBJ2-7
TGTGCCACCAGCAGGCCTAGCGGGAGGGCTTACGAGCAGTACTTC
CATSRPSGRAYEQYF
>.|.|TRBV5-1|TRBJ2-3
TGCGCCAGCACTGGAGGGGAATACGCAGATACGCAGTATTTT
CASTGGEYADTQYF
>.|once|TRBV28|TRBJ2-7
TGTGCCAGCAGGACATGGGACGAGCAGTACTTC
CASRTWDEQYF
>.|.|TRBV5-1|TRBJ1-2
TGCGCCAGCAGCTTAGCAGGGAGAAGTGGCTACACCTTC
CASSLAGRSGYTF
>.|.|TRBV4-1|TRBJ1-4
TGCGCCAGCAGCCAGCGCGGCCACACCGCAACTAATGAAAAACTGTTTTTT
CASSQRGHTATNEKLFF
>.|.|TRBV9|TRBJ2-7
TGTGCCAGCAGCGTAGATACGGGAACAACCTACGAGCAGTACTTC
CASSVDTGTTYEQYF
>.|.|TRBV29-1|TRBJ2-1
TGCAGCGCGCGGAGGGGACCTACCTACAATGAGCAGTTCTTC
CSARRGPTYNEQFF
>.|.|TRBV11-2|TRBJ1-1
TGTGCCAGCAACCCCAGCGGCGGAGGGGCGAACACTGAAGCTTTCTTT
CASNPSGGGANTEAFF
>.|.|TRBV28|TRBJ2-7
TGTGCCAGCAGTTTATCTGGGAGAAGCTCCTACGAGCAGTACTTC
CASSLSGRSSYEQYF
>.|.|TRBV28|TRBJ1-4
TGTGCCAGCAGCCCCGGAGGGAGTTACCATGAAAAACTGTTTTTT
CASSPGGSYHEKLFF
>TRBD2|.|TRBV5-1|TRBJ2-5
TGCGCCAGCAGCTTATGGACTAGCGTTAGGAAGCAAGAGACCCAGTACTTC
CASSLWTSVRKQETQYF
>.|.|TRBV9|TRBJ2-1
TGTGCCAGCAGCGCAACACAGGTTCTTAATGAGCAGTTCTTC
CASSATQVLNEQFF
>.|.|TRBV27|TRBJ2-2
TGTGCCAGCAGTTTACTGGGTGATTGGGCCGGGGAGCTGTTTTTT
CASSLLGDWAGELFF
>.|.|TRBV7-9|TRBJ2-1
TGTGCCAGCAGCTTAGTTCAGAATCTTGAGCAGTTCTTC
CASSLVQNLEQFF
>TRBD2|.|TRBV5-1|TRBJ2-2
TGCGCCAGCAGCCTGGGACTAGCGGTGAACACCGGGGAGCTGTTTTTT
CASSLGLAVNTGELFF
>.|.|TRBV9|TRBJ2-5
TGTGCCAGCAGCCCCCCCGGCGGCCAAGAGACCCAGTACTTC
CASSPPGGQETQYF
>TRBD1|.|TRBV6-6|TRBJ1-1
TGTGCCAGCAGAAACAGGGGGCTTTACACTGAAGCTTTCTTT
CASRNRGLYTEAFF
>.|.|TRBV19|TRBJ1-5
TGTGCCAGTAGTATAAGGTCCGGGGGAGGCAATCAGCCCCAGCATTTT
CASSIRSGGGNQPQHF
>.|.|TRBV30|TRBJ2-5
TGTGCCTGGAGGACGGGAGCGGAGACCCAGTACTTC
CAWRTGAETQYF
>.|.|TRBV7-9|TRBJ2-2
TGTGCCAGCAGCTCAACGACCGGGGAGCTGTTTTTT
CASSSTTGELFF
>TRBD1|.|TRBV25-1|TRBJ1-6
TGTGCCAGCAGACCCGACACAGGGACAGGGTCCTATAATTCACCCCTCCACTTT
CASRPDTGTGSYNSPLHF
>TRBD1|.|TRBV11-2|TRBJ1-3
TGTGCCAGCAGCGCCCGGGACAGGTCTGGAAACACCATATATTTT
CASSARDRSGNTIYF
>.|.|TRBV28|TRBJ2-7
TGTGCCAGCAGTTTGCAGTACGAGCAGTACTTC
CASSLQYEQYF
>.|.|TRBV7-8|TRBJ2-1
TGTGCCAGCAGCTTAGATCGCCACAATGAGCAGTTCTTC
CASSLDRHNEQFF
>TRBD1|.|TRBV2|TRBJ1-5
TGTGCCAGCATCGGGACAGGGGGACGCAATCAGCCCCAGCATTTT
CASIGTGGRNQPQHF
>.|.|TRBV9|TRBJ2-3
TGTGCCAGCAGCGAGGGGCCCCCAGATACGCAGTATTTT
CASSEGPPDTQYF
>TRBD2|once|TRBV28|TRBJ2-1
TGTGCCAGCAGAATTAGCGGGAGGGCCAATGAGCAGTTCTTC
CASRISGRANEQFF
>TRBD2|.|TRBV28|TRBJ2-1
TGTGCCAGCAGTTTATGGAGGACTAGATCCTACAATGAGCAGTTCTTC
CASSLWRTRSYNEQFF